This T cell receptor beta chain was recorded in a study of response to subunit inactivated influenza vaccine. General study findings and limits: Each seasonal influenza vaccination, the authors suggested, recruits few new T cells.

Via MiXCR, TCRdb re-called the RT-PCR reads, giving one row per CDR3 protein. The table shows a few hundred thousand distinct CDR3 sequences, with 12% to 15% occurring only once. The ends were cut back, 4 bases at V and 4 bases at J, with 10 bases in the middle. The CDR3 runs 14 residues. This clonotype showed up many times. Its target is not known. Sequencing was performed on PBMCs from blood, taken about 11 days after vaccination. V and J are TRBV12-3 or TRBV12-4 and TRBJ2-2; possible D gene TRBD2, 5 bases. This receptor was obtained from a man between 50 and 59 years old who received an inactivated influenza vaccine. In DNA, the CDR3 is TGTGCCAGCAGTTCCGACGGGGTCACCGGGGAGCTGTTTTTT. Protein: CASSSDGVTGELFF.